The source of this T cell receptor (beta chain) is a study of PD-L1 blockade in urothelial cancer. Study-wide background: Patients had been given 0 to 3 earlier chemotherapy regimens.

Synthetic TCR analog templates were spiked into all PCRs individually. Profiling relied on immunoSEQ multiplex PCR, and the TCRdb table lists in-frame clones only, not all of them. The profile shows under 95,000 clones, roughly 89% of them singletons. The time point here: pretreatment peripheral blood. Pretreatment and on-treatment blood mononuclear cell samples were taken, totaling between 1 and 8 time points per patient. The CDR3 runs 16 residues. Trimming took off 0 bases at V and 3 bases at J, with 13 bases between the two ends. From germline, CDR1 is ENHRY and CDR2 SYGVKD. This chain links TRBV10-3 with TRBJ2-3; perhaps TRBD2 as D (5 bases). The sequence derives from a woman in her 70s with urothelial cancer. Sequences were derived from PBMCs, sampled around atezolizumab (anti-PD-L1) treatment. The DNA for the CDR3 is TGTGCCATCAGTGAGTCGACAACTAGGGAAACAGATACGCAGTATTTT. It codes for CAISESTTRETDTQYF.